This T cell receptor (beta chain) is from a study of shared clonotypes between healthy human individuals. Naivety among CD8 cells was defined by CD45RO negativity and positive CCR7 selection, thereby excluding terminally differentiated effector memory CD45RA+ cells. Healthy adults negative for HIV, lacking recent acute infections or vaccinations, served as donors. Each subset's genomic DNA was shared equally among a number of immunoSEQ plates. TCRdb keeps only in-frame clones here, not all; method: immunoSEQ multiplex PCR. In the table there are 2 million or so clones, roughly 94% of which are singletons. CDR1 and CDR2 from the germline V gene are GTSNPN and SVGIG (reference sequence). V was pared by 1 base and J by 0 bases, with 16 bases between. This CDR3 is 17 amino acids long.

The genes are TRBV30 and TRBJ2-4; the D gene is possibly TRBD2 (5 bases). This clonotype originated in a man aged 18 to 29 in good health. Sequenced: naive CD8+ T cells sorted from blood. The CDR3 spells CAWSEALSGAAKNIQYF. DNA of the CDR3: TGTGCCTGGAGTGAGGCCCTGAGCGGCGCAGCCAAAAACATTCAGTACTTC.